One sample yielded the 5 T cell receptor beta chains listed below, sequenced in a study of neurological immune-mediated disorders. TCRdb analysed the 5' RACE reads with MiXCR anew, one entry per CDR3 protein. This sample has approximately 37,000 distinct CDR3 sequences, with about 4.1% found just once. The material sequenced was PBMCs. The origin of the receptors is a man aged 25 to 40 with multiple sclerosis.

This clonotype was observed many times. The V gene is TRBV9, the J gene TRBJ1-1; D is ambiguous. The germline CDR1 and CDR2 sequences are SGDLS and YYNGEE. The V end lost 0 bases, the J end lost 5 bases, and 8 bases lay between the germline ends. The CDR3 is made up of 13 amino acids. Here the CDR3 DNA reads TGTGCCAGCAGCGTAGAGGTCGAAACTGAAGCTTTCTTT. It codes for CASSVEVETEAFF.

Ten or more counts support this clonotype. V is TRBV11-2 and J is TRBJ2-7; D unresolved. CDR3 length: 14 amino acids. The germline gives CDR1 SGHAT, CDR2 FQNNGV. Trimming stripped 1 base from V and 1 base from J, with 8 bases between. The CDR3 region is CASSLGYSSYEQYF. DNA of the CDR3: TGTGCCAGCAGCTTAGGCTACAGTTCCTACGAGCAGTACTTC.

This clonotype was recorded many times. The chain has TRBV4-1 and TRBJ2-2; 8 bases are a match to TRBD1. Trimming took 2 bases from V and 2 from J; bases not matched to a gene: 7. The CDR3 covers 17 residues. CDR1 MGHRA and CDR2 YSYEKL come from the germline V gene. This CDR3 is CASSQTHQGANTGELFF. CDR3 nucleotide sequence: TGCGCCAGCAGCCAAACCCACCAGGGGGCTAACACCGGGGAGCTGTTTTTT.

This clonotype was recorded at least ten times. The V and J genes are TRBV5-1 and TRBJ2-5; D may be TRBD2 (5 bases). Trimming cost V 0 bases and J 5 bases, with 8 bases left between them. This CDR3 region has 13 residues. CDR1 is SGHRS and CDR2 is YFSETQ in the germline V gene. The CDR3 here is CASSLGGVETQYF. CDR3 nucleotide sequence: TGCGCCAGCAGCTTGGGGGGAGTGGAGACCCAGTACTTC.

In its sample, this clonotype was seen many times. Compared with germline, one end of the junction differs, possibly owing to a read error. V usage is TRBV19 and J usage is TRBJ1-5; 7 nucleotides agree with TRBD1. From germline, CDR1 is LNHDA and CDR2 SQIVND (reference sequence). The CDR3 runs 15 residues. The DNA of the CDR3 is TGTGCCAGTAGTGGGGGGACAGAGAGCAATCAGCCCCAGAATTTT. This gives the protein CASSGGTESNQPQNF.